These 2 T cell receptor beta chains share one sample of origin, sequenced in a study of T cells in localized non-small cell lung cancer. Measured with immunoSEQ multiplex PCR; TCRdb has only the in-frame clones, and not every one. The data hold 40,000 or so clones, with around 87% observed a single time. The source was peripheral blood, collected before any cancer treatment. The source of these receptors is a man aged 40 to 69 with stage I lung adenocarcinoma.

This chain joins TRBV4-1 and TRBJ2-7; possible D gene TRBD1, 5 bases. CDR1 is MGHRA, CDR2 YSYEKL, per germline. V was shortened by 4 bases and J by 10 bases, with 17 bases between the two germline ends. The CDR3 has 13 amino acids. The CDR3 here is CASSPRGIDSQYF. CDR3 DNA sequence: TGCGCCAGCAGCCCCCGCGGCATTGACAGCCAGTACTTC.

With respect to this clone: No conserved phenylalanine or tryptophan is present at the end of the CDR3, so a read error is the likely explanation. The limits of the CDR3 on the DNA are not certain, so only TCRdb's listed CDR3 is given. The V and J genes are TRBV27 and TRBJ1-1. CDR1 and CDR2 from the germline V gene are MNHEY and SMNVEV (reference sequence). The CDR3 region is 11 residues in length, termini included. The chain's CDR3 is CASSLGGRGRE.